The TCR beta chain described here comes from a study of shared clonotypes between healthy human individuals. TCRdb's copy holds only in-frame clones and misses some; the assay was immunoSEQ multiplex PCR. Among millions of clones listed, approximately 90% were seen once. Of note for this clone: Other DNA sequences of this sample code for an identical CDR3.

Germline lookup yields CDR1 KGHSH and CDR2 LQKENI. This CDR3 has 13 residues. Trimming pared 1 base from V and 2 bases from J, leaving 5 bases between. The chain employs TRBV18 and TRBJ2-5; D is ambiguous. Sequencing was carried out using naive CD4+ T cells sorted from blood. Indicated subset: CD45RA+ positively selected. This clonotype was obtained from a man aged 18 to 30 in good health. DNA of the CDR3: TGTGCCAGCTCACCACTCCCACAAGAGACCCAGTACTTC. This translates into CASSPLPQETQYF.